The TCR beta chain under discussion was sequenced for a study of technical replicates of blood from several donors (dated by TCRdb to about 2017). This clone appeared once. The target of this receptor is not known. Per-nucleotide qualities are absent, and no much larger clonotype sits a single base away. The library was made by the immunoSEQ multiplex PCR assay. TCRdb took over this immuneACCESS table, retaining in-frame rearrangements with V and J assigned. Such tables are incomplete; in checked studies, under half of the missing clones stem from an unresolved V gene, and the remainder is unexplained. For this sample the table gives approximately 100,000 clones, of which roughly 95% were detected only once. The top ten constitute approximately 0.21% of the sample. V is pared back by 3 bases and J by 2 bases, with 11 bases lying between the germline termini. There are 14 amino acids in the CDR3, from cysteine to phenylalanine inclusive. The CDR3 DNA has 42 bases and is translated from base 1. The germline V gene encodes CDR1 MGHRA and CDR2 YSYEKL.

The chain was built from TRBV4-1 and TRBJ2-7; TRBD2 is a possible D gene, resting on 6 matching bases. This receptor was obtained from a human donor in good health. Sequencing used T cells isolated from PBMCs. The CDR3 protein sequence reads: CASSQQEGPYEQYF. The nucleotides read TGCGCCAGCAGCCAGCAGGAGGGTCCCTACGAGCAGTACTTC.